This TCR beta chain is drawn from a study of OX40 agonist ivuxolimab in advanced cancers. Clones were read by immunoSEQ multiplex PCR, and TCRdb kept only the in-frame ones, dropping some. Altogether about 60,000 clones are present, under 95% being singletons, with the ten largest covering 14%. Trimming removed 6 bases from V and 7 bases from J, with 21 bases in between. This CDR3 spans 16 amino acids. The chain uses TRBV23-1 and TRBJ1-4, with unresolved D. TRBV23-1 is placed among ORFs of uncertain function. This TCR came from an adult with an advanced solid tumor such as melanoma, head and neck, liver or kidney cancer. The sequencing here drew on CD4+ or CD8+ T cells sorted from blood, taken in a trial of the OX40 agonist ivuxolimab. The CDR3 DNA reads TGCGCCAGCAGCCCCTCGGAAAGTTTGATTAGTGAAAAACTGTTTTTT. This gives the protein CASSPSESLISEKLFF.